This TCR beta chain was retrieved from a study of Ad26.COV2.S vaccination and SARS-CoV-2 variants. Overall study: By the intramuscular route, Ad26.COV2.S was given once, or twice 56 days apart. Study observations and caveats: Similar non-spike TCR breadth was observed in recipients of vaccine and of placebo.

The treatment denotes: around 19 received Ad26.COV2.S at low or high dose, single or two shots; 5 received placebo; per-sample allocation not given. The study sampled participants on day 63 after the first vaccine or placebo injection. In Boston, an adult donor aged 18-55 years took part. Germline V CDR1 and CDR2: KGHDR, SFDVKD. J was trimmed by 3 bases and V by 1 base; bases with no gene match: 3. There are 16 residues in the CDR3. Of note for this clone: The target antigen is unknown.

The table came from immunoSEQ multiplex PCR; TCRdb's copy has only in-frame clones and leaves some out. The repertoire holds 300,000 to 350,000 clones, around nine tenths seen once, with about 10% in the top ten. The chain combines TRBV24-1 with TRBJ2-1, with 9 nucleotides matching TRBD1. The sample in question was peripheral blood, obtained in a trial of Ad26.COV2.S vaccine versus placebo. The sequence derives from a person aged 18-60 years who received the Ad26.COV2.S COVID-19 vaccine or a placebo. The DNA for the CDR3 is TGTGCCACCAGTGATTTAGGACAGGGGAGCTACAATGAGCAGTTCTTC. Translating gives CATSDLGQGSYNEQFF.